The 25 T cell receptor beta chains given below trace back to one sample, sequenced in a study of post-analysis software for immune sequencing data (dated by TCRdb to between 2015 and 2017). These receptors lack a known antigen. General conclusions and limits of the study: Patients showed significantly higher frequencies than controls for a handful of TRBV segments, among them TRBV5-6, TRBV5-1 and TRBV20-1.

Library method: PCR. The sample was run on an Illumina HiSeq 2500. To reduce PCR and sequencing biases, unique molecular identifiers were built into the TCR beta cDNA libraries. TCRdb reanalyzed the raw reads on its own, using fastp at Q25 for trimming and MiXCR for clone calling, and kept in-frame beta chains. Each record represents a unique CDR3 protein, reported with the most common genes and DNA among its rows. For this sample the table gives hundreds of thousands of distinct CDR3 sequences, of which 25% to 30% were detected only once. The ten largest clones take up about 0.5% of the sample. Sequenced material: blood. The receptors were gathered from a girl aged 5-17 years with multiple sclerosis.

This clonotype came up a few times. The chain uses TRBV7-9 and TRBJ2-7, with TRBD2 matching 8 bases. CDR1 is SEHNR, CDR2 FQNEAQ, per germline (reference sequence). V shed 1 base, J shed 2 bases, and the junction held 7 bases outside the gene matches. The CDR3 sequence is 16 residues long. The CDR3 DNA sequence: TGTGCCAGCAGCTTAGAAGGTAGCGGGACGACCTACGAGCAGTACTTC. It yields the protein CASSLEGSGTTYEQYF.

The genes are TRBV7-9 and TRBJ2-5; possible D gene TRBD2, 7 bases. Near its end, the DNA agrees better with TRBJ2-7, so the J call may be wrong. The CDR3 extends over 14 amino acids. Germline V gives CDR1 SEHNR, CDR2 FQNEAQ (reference sequence). The CDR3 spells CASSGGGRSYEQYF. The DNA for the CDR3 is TGTGCCAGCAGCGGGGGGGGCAGGTCATACGAGCAGTACTTC.

This clonotype was picked up a small number of times. This chain links TRBV20-1 with TRBJ2-3; D remains ambiguous. With 1 base removed from V and 4 bases from J, the gap between germline ends came to 6 bases. The CDR3 is 12 residues long. The germline V gene encodes CDR1 DFQATT and CDR2 SNEGSKA (reference sequence). CDR3 sequence reads: CSARALADTQYF. CDR3 DNA: TGCAGTGCTAGAGCTTTGGCAGATACGCAGTATTTT.

This clonotype was detected a few times. J is TRBJ2-5 and V is TRBV20-1; 8 positions agree with TRBD1. Germline V gene sequence: CDR1 DFQATT, CDR2 SNEGSKA (reference sequence). J was trimmed by 2 bases and V by 4 bases; bases with no gene match: 6. The CDR3 has 14 residues. CDR3 nucleotide sequence: TGCAGTGCTAACCGGGACAGGCGACAAGAGACCCAGTACTTC. It yields the protein CSANRDRRQETQYF.

The chain recombines TRBV20-1 with TRBJ1-5; 9 bases align to TRBD1. V trimming: 4 bases; J trimming: 4 bases; junction bases outside the gene matches: 8. In germline, CDR1 is DFQATT, CDR2 SNEGSKA (reference sequence). The CDR3 loop spans 15 amino acids. The CDR3 DNA reads TGCAGTGCTATGTCTGACAGGGGGAGGAATCAGCCCCAGCATTTT. This translates into CSAMSDRGRNQPQHF.

The chain links TRBV12-3 or TRBV12-4 to TRBJ1-1, with D possibly matching TRBD1 (6 bases). The V end was cut by 5 bases, the J end by 11 bases, with 15 bases between. The CDR3 consists of 12 residues. The DNA for the CDR3 is TGTGCCAGCAGTGAATTACAGGGTAACGCTTTCTTT. This translates into CASSELQGNAFF.

This clonotype was found a few times. This rearrangement joins TRBV4-3 to TRBJ2-5; tentatively, D is TRBD2 (5 bases). The assigned J gene may be wrong: the sequence end matches TRBJ2-7 better. The CDR3 totals 15 residues. In germline, CDR1 is LGHNA, CDR2 YSLEER. In nucleotides, the CDR3 is TGCGCCAGCAGCCGTGAAGAGGGAGTGTATTACGAGCAGTACTTC. Protein: CASSREEGVYYEQYF.

The chain uses TRBV27 and TRBJ1-4; TRBD1 might be the D (6 bases). CDR3 length: 15 amino acids. With 4 bases removed from V and 12 bases from J, the gap between germline ends came to 21 bases. CDR1 is MNHEY, CDR2 SMNVEV, per germline (reference sequence). The chain's CDR3 is CASSSATGGRPQLFF. The DNA of the CDR3 is TGTGCCAGCAGTTCCGCCACCGGGGGGCGGCCCCAACTGTTTTTT.

This clonotype was seen a handful of times. The chain employs TRBV9 and TRBJ2-3, with 8 positions matching TRBD1. The V segment lost 1 base and the J segment 7 bases; nucleotides outside the gene matches: 14. Germline CDR1 SGDLS, CDR2 YYNGEE. This CDR3 has 17 amino acids. Here the CDR3 reads CASSVRSRQGKGNTQYF. CDR3 in DNA: TGTGCCAGCAGCGTACGTTCCCGACAGGGGAAAGGAAATACGCAGTATTTT.

This chain connects TRBV6-4 to TRBJ1-1; D unresolved. CDR1 and CDR2 from the germline V gene are MRHNA and SNTAGT. The CDR3 length is 13 residues. V was cut by 6 bases and J by 4 bases, with 12 bases left in between. CDR3 coding DNA: TGTGCCAGCAGCCTCGAGGACGGCACTGAAGCTTTCTTT. Its translation is CASSLEDGTEAFF.

This chain links TRBV12-3 or TRBV12-4 with TRBJ1-5, with D tentatively TRBD1 (6 bases). The length of the CDR3 is 15 residues. Between the trimmed V and J ends, which lost 4 bases and 7 bases, there was a span of 17 bases. The CDR3 DNA reads as TGTGCCAGCAGTTCCCACAACAGGGTTGGCCAGCCCCAGCATTTT. Translation gives CASSSHNRVGQPQHF.

On this clonotype: One end of the junction does not line up with germline, which may come from a read error. V and J are TRBV20-1 and TRBJ1-2; D gene ambiguous. Germline assignment: CDR1 DFQATT and CDR2 SNEGSKA (reference sequence). The CDR3 covers 13 residues. The CDR3 nucleotides read TGCAGTGCTGGAGATAGTTCCCGTCGTGGCTACACCTTC. Translated: CSAGDSSRRGYTF.

With respect to this clonotype: A junction end diverges from the germline sequence, so it may reflect a read error. The CDR3 coding sequence is TGTGCCAGCAGCAGACAGGGTTCCTCCGAGCAGTACTTC. Amino acid sequence: CASSRQGSSEQYF. The chain combines TRBV6-2 or TRBV6-3 with TRBJ2-7; TRBD1 agrees at 7 bases. From germline, CDR1 is MNHEY and CDR2 SVGEGT. CDR3 length: 13 amino acids.

This chain joins TRBV5-1 and TRBJ2-1, with 13 nucleotides matching TRBD2. This CDR3 is built from 14 residues. The junction had 8 bases not matched to a gene; V was cut back by 3 bases and J by 14 bases. Germline assignment: CDR1 SGHRS and CDR2 YFSETQ. The CDR3 sequence: CASSSGLAGSKEFF. The CDR3 region has the DNA TGCGCCAGCAGCTCGGGACTAGCGGGATCGAAGGAGTTCTTC.

This rearrangement joins TRBV27 to TRBJ2-7, with D possibly matching TRBD1 (5 bases). Trimming took 1 base from V and 6 from J, leaving 10 bases between them. CDR1 and CDR2 from the germline V gene are MNHEY and SMNVEV (reference sequence). This CDR3 spans 13 amino acids. CDR3 loop: CASSLYPGPEQYF. The DNA of the CDR3 is TGTGCCAGCAGTTTATATCCAGGGCCCGAGCAGTACTTC.

V is TRBV7-2 and J is TRBJ1-6; 7 nucleotides agree with TRBD1. The CDR3 length is 17 residues. Germline V gives CDR1 SGHTA, CDR2 FQGNSA. V shed 5 bases, J shed 0 bases, and the junction held 7 bases outside the gene matches. The CDR3 nucleotides are TGTGCCAGCAGCCCCCGGGACAGCAGCTCCTATAATTCACCCCTCCACTTT. Amino acids: CASSPRDSSSYNSPLHF. Looking up the rest from reference TRBV7-2 and TRBJ1-6 gives the full variable domain: GAGVSQSPSNKVTEKGKDVELRCDPISGHTALYWYRQSLGQGLEFLIYFQGNSAPDKSGLPSDRFSAERTGGSVSTLTIQRTQQEDSAVYLCASSPRDSSSYNSPLHFGNGTRLTVT.

Only a few counts were recorded for this clonotype. The V and J genes are TRBV6-5 and TRBJ2-3, with TRBD2 matching 11 bases. With 0 bases clipped from V and 7 bases from J, the junction kept 6 bases outside the gene matches. The germline gives CDR1 MNHEY, CDR2 SVGAGI. The CDR3 is 16 residues long. The CDR3 sequence: CASSYSSGRARYTQYF. The CDR3 bases are TGTGCCAGCAGTTACTCTAGCGGGAGGGCACGATATACGCAGTATTTT.

V is TRBV6-1 and J is TRBJ1-2; 7 nucleotides agree with TRBD1. In germline, CDR1 is MNHNS, CDR2 SASEGT. The CDR3 is 12 amino acids. Germline trimming cut 7 bases from V and 4 bases from J; bases unmatched to any gene: 3. CDR3: CASTGGAYGYTF. For the CDR3, the DNA is TGTGCCAGCACAGGGGGGGCCTATGGCTACACCTTC.

This sequence joins TRBV9 and TRBJ2-7; D perhaps matches TRBD2 (6 bases). Trimming removed 0 bases from V and 5 bases from J, with 12 bases in between. CDR3 length: 14 residues. CDR1 is SGDLS and CDR2 is YYNGEE in the germline V gene. The CDR3 DNA is TGTGCCAGCAGCGTAGTCGGGGGTATGGACGAGCAGTACTTC. Its translation is CASSVVGGMDEQYF.

The chain combines TRBV12-3 or TRBV12-4 with TRBJ2-5, with unresolved D. V shed 1 base and J shed 2 bases, with 11 bases lying between them. The CDR3 has 15 residues. The CDR3 loop reads CASSLGSPLQETQYF. The CDR3 DNA reads as TGTGCCAGCAGTTTAGGTTCCCCCCTACAAGAGACCCAGTACTTC.

In the case of this clonotype: Compared with germline, one end of the junction differs, possibly owing to a read error. The chain combines TRBV28 with TRBJ2-3; 7 positions match TRBD2. Germline V lookup: CDR1 MDHEN, CDR2 SYDVKM. The CDR3 is 15 residues long. CDR3 loop: CASTIGTNEADTQYF. As DNA, the CDR3 is TGTGCCAGCACCATCGGGACTAACGAAGCGGATACACAGTATTTT.

CDR3 coding DNA: TGCAGTGCTAGAGTGAAGGGCGGACCCTACGAGCAGTACTTC. This translates into CSARVKGGPYEQYF. V usage is TRBV20-1 and J usage is TRBJ2-5, with no clear D. The tail of the sequence fits TRBJ2-7 better, so the J call may be wrong. The germline CDR1 and CDR2 sequences are DFQATT and SNEGSKA (reference sequence). The length of the CDR3 is 14 residues.

This clonotype was detected a few times. The V and J genes are TRBV6-1 and TRBJ1-2; D not resolved. There are 13 residues in the CDR3. The germline gives CDR1 MNHNS, CDR2 SASEGT. Between the trimmed V and J ends, which lost 5 bases and 5 bases, there was a span of 12 bases. This CDR3 reads CASSIERGYGYTF. The CDR3 nucleotides are TGTGCCAGCAGTATTGAAAGAGGGTATGGCTACACCTTC.

The J gene is TRBJ1-1, the V gene TRBV6-5; D remains ambiguous. This CDR3 has 17 residues. V lost 0 bases and J 1 base, leaving 15 bases between the germline ends. Germline loops: CDR1 MNHEY, CDR2 SVGAGI. CDR3 sequence (DNA): TGTGCCAGCAGTTACTCGAGGTTTGGTAGGGCGAACACTGAAGCTTTCTTT. Translating it yields CASSYSRFGRANTEAFF.

The V gene is TRBV20-1, the J gene TRBJ2-1, with no clear D. Trimming cost V 0 bases and J 5 bases, with 14 bases left between them. Germline V gene data show CDR1 as DFQATT and CDR2 as SNEGSKA (reference sequence). The length of the CDR3 is 15 residues. The CDR3 nucleotides read TGCAGTGCTAGAGAAAGGCAGAGGAAAAACAATGAGCAGTTCTTC. Protein product: CSARERQRKNNEQFF.